A single sample gave rise to the 13 T cell receptor beta chains below, sequenced in a study of Siglec-9 on CD8 T cells in melanoma. Profiled with immunoSEQ multiplex PCR; TCRdb holds only in-frame clones, not every one. The sample yields about 33,000 clones, 65% to 85% seen once. The sequencing input was Siglec-9- CD8+ T cells sorted from blood. The receptors come from a human donor in good health.

V gene TRBV5-6 combines with J gene TRBJ1-2; the D gene is possibly TRBD1 (5 bases). The length of the CDR3 is 14 residues. CDR1 is SGHDT, CDR2 YYEEEE, per germline. Trimming cost V 4 bases and J 3 bases, with 13 bases left between them. CDR3 region: CASSGTPGYYGYTF. The CDR3 coding sequence is TGTGCCAGCAGCGGGACCCCAGGGTACTATGGCTACACCTTC.

The chain links TRBV11-3 to TRBJ2-1; 9 bases are a match to TRBD1. The CDR3 is 14 amino acids. Trimming took 2 bases from V and 6 from J; bases not matched to a gene: 2. The germline V gene has CDR1 SGHNT and CDR2 YENEEA. The DNA of the CDR3 is TGTGCCAGCAGCTTACCGGGACAGGGCAATGAGCAGTTCTTC. It translates to CASSLPGQGNEQFF.

The chain recombines TRBV28 with TRBJ2-1; D perhaps matches TRBD1 (6 bases). Germline CDR1 is MDHEN and CDR2 is SYDVKM. The CDR3 runs 14 residues. V lost 3 bases and J lost 5, with 11 bases in between. Here the CDR3 reads CASSFSAGDNEQFF. Here the CDR3 DNA reads TGTGCCAGCAGTTTTAGCGCAGGGGACAATGAGCAGTTCTTC.

This sequence joins TRBV21-1 and TRBJ2-3; the D call of TRBD2 is as the table states it, not checked on the DNA. TRBV21-1 counts as a pseudogene. There are 12 residues in the CDR3. This CDR3 is CASSGRKDTQYF. The CDR3 nucleotides are TGTGCCAGCAGTGGGAGGAAAGATACGCAGTATTTT.

DNA of the CDR3: TGCGCCAGCAGCCTCCTCCGGGACAACCTCAATGAGCAGTTCTTC. This gives the protein CASSLLRDNLNEQFF. J is TRBJ2-1 and V is TRBV4-1, with a weak D call TRBD1 (6 bases). The germline CDR1 and CDR2 sequences are MGHRA and YSYEKL. The CDR3 has 15 residues. V dropped 4 bases and J dropped 6 bases, with 16 bases sitting between them.

The chain carries TRBV2 and TRBJ2-7; a weak D match, TRBD2 (5 bases). The germline gives CDR1 SNHLY, CDR2 FYNNEI. CDR3 length equals 15 residues. Trimming removed 1 base from V and 2 bases from J, with 12 bases in between. Here the CDR3 DNA reads TGTGCCAGCAGTGAAGGCAGACTATACGCCTACGAGCAGTACTTC. This codes for CASSEGRLYAYEQYF.

This clone was detected only once. J is TRBJ2-7 and V is TRBV13, with a weak D call TRBD1 (6 bases). V was shortened by 1 base and J by 7 bases, with 8 bases between the two germline ends. Germline-derived CDR1 and CDR2 are PRHDT and FYEKMQ (reference sequence). The CDR3 is 12 amino acids. In nucleotides, the CDR3 is TGTGCCAGCAGCTTAGCAGGGGATGAGCAGTACTTC. Protein: CASSLAGDEQYF. Looking up the rest from reference TRBV13 and TRBJ2-7 gives the full variable domain: AAGVIQSPRHLIKEKRETATLKCYPIPRHDTVYWYQQGPGQDPQFLISFYEKMQSDKGSIPDRFSAQQFSDYHSELNMSSLELGDSALYFCASSLAGDEQYFGPGTRLTVT.

V is TRBV4-1 and J is TRBJ2-1; perhaps TRBD1 as D (5 bases). The germline V gene has CDR1 MGHRA and CDR2 YSYEKL. Trimming removed 0 bases at V and 5 bases at J, with 14 bases between. The CDR3 is 16 residues long. CDR3 region: CASSQDFGREDNEQFF. The CDR3 nucleotides read TGCGCCAGCAGCCAAGACTTCGGCAGGGAAGACAATGAGCAGTTCTTC.

This chain uses TRBV28 with TRBJ1-4, with 7 bases aligning to TRBD1. The V and J ends lost 6 bases and 3 bases, in that order; junction bases with no gene match: 7. The CDR3 is made up of 15 amino acids. Looked up from germline, CDR1 is MDHEN and CDR2 is SYDVKM. DNA for the CDR3: TGTGCCAGCAGCTCTGGCCAGGGGGCTAATGAAAAACTGTTTTTT. This gives the protein CASSSGQGANEKLFF.

The chain combines TRBV2 with TRBJ1-5; D unclear. Germline loops: CDR1 SNHLY, CDR2 FYNNEI. The CDR3 has 15 amino acids. V was pared by 2 bases and J by 4 bases, with 12 bases between. Here the CDR3 DNA reads TGTGCCAGCAGTGAATGGGCAGGCCGAAATCAGCCCCAGCATTTT. The encoded protein is CASSEWAGRNQPQHF.

V and J are TRBV29-1 and TRBJ2-5; TRBD1 might be the D (6 bases). This CDR3 is built from 13 residues. Looked up from germline, CDR1 is SQVTM and CDR2 is ANQGSEA. V gave up 7 bases and J gave up 5 bases, with 17 bases separating them. The CDR3 spells CSAPGQSSETQYF. CDR3 nucleotide sequence: TGCAGCGCACCGGGACAATCTTCTGAGACCCAGTACTTC.

The V call is TRBV10-1, the J call TRBJ2-2, with 7 positions matching TRBD1. Germline V gene sequence: CDR1 WNHNN, CDR2 SYGVQD (reference sequence). J gave up 5 bases and V 3 bases, and 6 bases lay outside the gene matches. This CDR3 has 15 amino acids. The CDR3 bases are TGCGCCAGCAGTGACCCGGGGACAGAAACCGGGGAGCTGTTTTTT. Translated, it gives CASSDPGTETGELFF.

This chain connects TRBV14 to TRBJ2-5, with TRBD1 as a possible D gene (6 bases). This CDR3 has 16 amino acids. Germline CDR1 is SGHDN and CDR2 is FVKESK. With 0 bases removed from V and 2 bases from J, the gap between germline ends came to 13 bases. CDR3 sequence (DNA): TGTGCCAGCAGCCAAGATTCCTTCGACAGGCAAGAGACCCAGTACTTC. As protein: CASSQDSFDRQETQYF.